This T cell receptor beta chain was sequenced in a study of shared clonotypes between healthy human individuals. The material for each subset, its genomic DNA, was split evenly across several immunoSEQ plates. In the authors' workflow: ImmunoSEQ output lacked quality scores and full-length reads, limiting matched filtering. Produced via immunoSEQ multiplex PCR; TCRdb's table is partial and in-frame only. Clone size and the V and J calls come from that table; the DNA yielded D and trimming. The sample lists 2 million to 2.5 million clones, under 95% seen once, with around 0.4% in the top ten. Donors, healthy HIV-negative adults, lacked recent acute infections or vaccinations. All participating donors were Caucasian adults from Nashville, Tennessee. The ends were cut back, 6 bases at V and 6 bases at J, with 8 bases in the middle. Germline V gene data show CDR1 as DFQATT and CDR2 as SNEGSKA (reference sequence). There are 11 residues in the CDR3.

The sequence was collected from a man between 18 and 35 years old in good health. Some clones in this sample may be carry-over from other donors' samples. Sample: naive CD4+ T cells from PBMCs. The subset denotes: CD45RA+ positively selected. The rearrangement links TRBV20-1 to TRBJ1-4; no clear D. CDR3 region: CSAGPYEKLFF. The CDR3 DNA reads TGCAGTGCCGGCCCCTATGAAAAACTGTTTTTT.